This T cell receptor beta chain originates from a study of blood T cells in healthy people across ages. With 2 bases clipped from V and 2 bases from J, the junction kept 11 bases outside the gene matches. The CDR3 loop spans 18 amino acids. The germline V gene encodes CDR1 MNHEY and CDR2 SVGAGI. Alongside a J-beta primer mix, a sample-barcoded 5' primer served in a second PCR lasting roughly 7 to 11 cycles. Samples each returned at least 3 million CDR3-containing paired-end reads. In TCRdb, the 5' RACE reads were re-called with MiXCR into one record per CDR3 protein. The repertoire has fewer than 2,000,000 distinct CDR3 sequences, 35% to 50% of them found once; the top ten carry roughly 24%. This clonotype was found once.

This sequence was found in a human donor in good health. The sequenced sample consisted of blood. The genes are TRBV6-5 and TRBJ2-3; TRBD2 matches at 9 bases. The CDR3 spells CASSYTLAGDAYTDTQYF. The CDR3, as DNA: TGTGCCAGCAGTTACACTTTAGCGGGGGACGCCTACACAGATACGCAGTATTTT.